This T cell receptor (beta chain) was recorded in a study of early T cells in non-severe SARS-CoV-2 infection. Looking at the study overall: Chains were not paired, and sequencing was done on bulk RNA from unsorted whole blood.

A word on this clonotype: Its matching antigen is unknown.

CDR1 and CDR2 from the germline V gene are SGHRS and YFSETQ. After removal of 1 base from V and 8 bases from J, the junction contained 3 bases not matched to a gene. The CDR3 runs 14 residues. Notes on the study in general: Database matching using VDJdb favored anti-spike CD8 responses, with private and CD4 specificities left missing.

Unique molecular identifiers (one per individual cDNA molecule) were attached. TCRdb reanalysed the 5' RACE reads using MiXCR and keeps one entry per CDR3 protein. Of 120,000 or so distinct CDR3 sequences in the sample, about 12% were seen once. The specimen was whole blood, collected at baseline. This receptor was identified in an adult who was a healthcare worker with PCR-confirmed SARS-CoV-2 infection or an uninfected control (not recorded which). The genes are TRBV5-1 and TRBJ2-1; TRBD2 aligns across 10 bases. The CDR3 DNA reads TGCGCCAGCAGCTTGACTAGCGGGACCTATGAGCAGTTCTTC. The encoded protein is CASSLTSGTYEQFF.